This entry lists 14 T cell receptor beta chains sequenced from one sample in a study of cytomegalovirus exposure and HLA in healthy donors. Assay used: immunoSEQ multiplex PCR; TCRdb lists only in-frame clones, some missing. The data contain 200,000 to 250,000 clones, approximately 80% of them singletons. The specimen was PBMCs. The receptor set was obtained from a woman aged 30 to 39 in good health and CMV-seropositive.

The chain uses TRBV5-1 and TRBJ1-1; D might be TRBD1 (6 bases). This CDR3 is 14 amino acids long. The V gene's germline CDR1 is SGHRS and CDR2 YFSETQ. The V end lost 3 bases, the J end lost 4 bases, and 13 bases lay between the germline ends. CDR3 loop: CASSSGTNPTEAFF. The CDR3 DNA reads TGCGCCAGCAGCTCCGGGACAAACCCCACTGAAGCTTTCTTT.

The chain links TRBV19 to TRBJ2-7; TRBD1 matches 8 bases. The V segment lost 3 bases and the J segment 7 bases; nucleotides outside the gene matches: 11. This CDR3 spans 15 amino acids. The V gene's germline CDR1 is LNHDA and CDR2 SQIVND (reference sequence). The CDR3 spells CASSIGQGANLEQYF. In DNA form, the CDR3 reads TGTGCCAGTAGTATTGGTCAGGGGGCAAACTTGGAGCAGTACTTC.

This clone was seen a single time. The DNA for the CDR3 is TGCAGCGTTAGACTGGTGGACACTGAAGCTTTCTTT. Its protein product is CSVRLVDTEAFF. The chain recombines TRBV29-1 with TRBJ1-1, with no clear D. Trimming shortened V by 5 bases and J by 3 bases, and 10 bases separated the two germline ends. This CDR3 spans 12 amino acids. CDR1 is SQVTM and CDR2 is ANQGSEA in the germline V gene.

This clone has a single count. The chain couples TRBV2 to TRBJ1-1; no definite D call. The ends were cut back, 9 bases at V and 4 bases at J, with 12 bases in the middle. The CDR3 is made up of 12 amino acids. Germline loops: CDR1 SNHLY, CDR2 FYNNEI. CDR3 residues: CASGGRPTEAFF. In DNA form, the CDR3 reads TGTGCCAGTGGTGGGAGACCCACTGAAGCTTTCTTT.

This chain connects TRBV18 to TRBJ1-2; D may be TRBD1 (5 bases). CDR3 length: 13 residues. V was cut by 2 bases and J by 5 bases, with 9 bases left in between. Germline assignment: CDR1 KGHSH and CDR2 LQKENI. The CDR3 region is CASSPGAAYGYTF. CDR3 nucleotide sequence: TGTGCCAGCTCACCAGGGGCGGCGTATGGCTACACCTTC.

The rearrangement links TRBV30 to TRBJ1-2; no definite D call. With 1 base removed from V and 6 bases from J, the gap between germline ends came to 9 bases. CDR3 length: 12 residues. Per the germline V gene, CDR1 is GTSNPN and CDR2 is SVGIG (reference sequence). The CDR3 region is CAWSGPANGYTF. Written as DNA, the CDR3 is TGTGCCTGGAGTGGCCCTGCAAATGGCTACACCTTC.

CDR3: CASSQDSRGNQPQHF. DNA for the CDR3: TGCGCCAGCAGCCAAGATAGCAGGGGCAATCAGCCCCAGCATTTT. The V call is TRBV4-1, the J call TRBJ1-5; possibly TRBD1 for D (5 bases). Trimming cost V 0 bases and J 2 bases, with 8 bases left between them. The CDR3 loop spans 15 amino acids. The germline V gene has CDR1 MGHRA and CDR2 YSYEKL.

The V and J genes are TRBV7-9 and TRBJ2-5, with 7 positions matching TRBD1. V shed 3 bases and J 4 bases; nucleotides not matched to a gene: 8. The CDR3 runs to 15 residues. Germline-derived CDR1 and CDR2 are SEHNR and FQNEAQ (reference sequence). CDR3 sequence: CASSFAYYRGETQYF. The CDR3 DNA sequence: TGTGCCAGCAGCTTTGCCTACTACAGGGGAGAGACCCAGTACTTC.

The chain recombines TRBV4-1 with TRBJ1-5; D gene unclear. The CDR3 runs to 13 residues. Trimming took 0 bases from V and 8 from J, leaving 8 bases between them. Germline values: CDR1 MGHRA, CDR2 YSYEKL. For the CDR3, the DNA is TGCGCCAGCAGCCAAGATATGGGAGAGCCCCAGCATTTT. Translating it yields CASSQDMGEPQHF.

The chain joins TRBV4-2 to TRBJ2-7; unclear D gene. The CDR3 length is 11 residues. Germline assignment: CDR1 LGHNA and CDR2 YNFKEQ. V lost 3 bases and J lost 6, with 6 bases in between. CDR3 nucleotide sequence: TGTGCCAGCAGCCAGGCCTCCGAGCAGTACTTC. Amino acid sequence: CASSQASEQYF.

Worth noting for this clone: The junction departs from germline at one end; a sequencing error may be responsible. This rearrangement joins TRBV27 to TRBJ2-5, with D perhaps assigned TRBD1 or TRBD2 (5 bases each). In germline, CDR1 is MNHEY, CDR2 SMNVEV (reference sequence). This CDR3 has 13 amino acids. The CDR3 sequence: CASGLWGQETQYF. In nucleotides, the CDR3 is TGTGCCAGCGGTTTGTGGGGGCAAGAGACCCAGTACTTC.

The table lists this clone with a count of one. The V call is TRBV30, the J call TRBJ2-7, with 9 bases lining up with TRBD1. The CDR3 contains 14 residues. V shed 2 bases, J shed 5 bases, and the junction held 7 bases outside the gene matches. The V gene's germline CDR1 is GTSNPN and CDR2 SVGIG (reference sequence). CDR3 in DNA: TGTGCCTGGAGTCCTGGGACAGGGAGGCACGAGCAGTACTTC. Its protein is CAWSPGTGRHEQYF.

V and J are TRBV30 and TRBJ2-5; D uncertain. Germline CDR1 is GTSNPN and CDR2 is SVGIG (reference sequence). This CDR3 spans 11 amino acids. Deletions cut 0 bases from V and 5 bases from J, with 4 bases between. The CDR3, as DNA: TGTGCCTGGAGTGTTATGGAGACCCAGTACTTC. The encoded protein is CAWSVMETQYF.

The chain joins TRBV6-6 to TRBJ2-7; possibly TRBD1 or TRBD2 for D (5 bases each). The V gene lost 0 bases and the J gene lost 3 bases, with 6 bases spanning the gap. Germline V gene sequence: CDR1 MNHNY, CDR2 SVGAGI (reference sequence). The CDR3 covers 13 residues. CDR3 nucleotides: TGTGCCAGCAGTTACTCGGGGGACTACGAGCAGTACTTC. This encodes CASSYSGDYEQYF.